This TCR beta chain came from a study of blood T cell repertoires in COVID-19. Overall study context: Samples of COVID-19 (acute and convalescent) were obtained from the United States, Italy and Spain. The cDNA or gDNA used as material had been derived from T cells, B-cell-depleted T cells, or PBMCs.

Germline V gene data show CDR1 as MDHEN and CDR2 as SYDVKM. The CDR3 is made up of 16 amino acids. V gave up 2 bases and J gave up 5 bases; unmatched junction bases: 8. Original data processing: Reference gene primer amplification gave estimated nucleated cell counts. Profiled with immunoSEQ multiplex PCR; TCRdb holds only in-frame clones, not every one. The DNA gave D and trimming, while V, J and clone size come from that table. The sample shows a few hundred thousand clones, 85% of them seen only once. The receptor was derived from a woman aged 45-65 years with active or convalescent COVID-19. The chain carries TRBV28 and TRBJ2-3, with TRBD2 identical over 9 bases. Sequenced: peripheral blood. CDR3 in amino acids: CASSLGSAGGGDTQYF. CDR3 bases: TGTGCCAGCAGTTTAGGCTCGGCGGGAGGGGGAGATACGCAGTATTTT.